This TCR beta chain was obtained from a study of T cell repertoires in cytomegalovirus infection. About the study: Recently identified HLA-C-restricted CMV epitopes and well-studied HLA-B-restricted CMV epitopes were used by the study. An indication of both CMV infection and matching HLA type came from public TCR beta signatures. Broader study findings: Cumulative public TCR beta family frequency identified CMV carriers with the relevant HLA.

To note about this clonotype: Its target is unknown.

One entry per CDR3 protein results from TCRdb running MiXCR on the reads. Of approximately 910,000 distinct CDR3 sequences in the sample, roughly 31% were seen once. The V segment lost 2 bases and the J segment 0 bases; nucleotides outside the gene matches: 7. The length of the CDR3 is 17 residues. The germline V gene has CDR1 SGHVS and CDR2 FNYEAQ. Sequences were derived from cultured CD8+ T cells from PBMCs, sampled from culture after CMV antigen stimulation. The J gene is TRBJ1-3, the V gene TRBV7-6; 7 nucleotides align to TRBD1. This TCR was sampled from a human donor in good health (CMV status not recorded). Some clones in this sample may be carry-over from other donors' samples. The CDR3 region has the DNA TGTGCCAGCAGCTTAACGGGACAGCATCGCTCTGGAAACACCATATATTTT. Translated, it gives CASSLTGQHRSGNTIYF.